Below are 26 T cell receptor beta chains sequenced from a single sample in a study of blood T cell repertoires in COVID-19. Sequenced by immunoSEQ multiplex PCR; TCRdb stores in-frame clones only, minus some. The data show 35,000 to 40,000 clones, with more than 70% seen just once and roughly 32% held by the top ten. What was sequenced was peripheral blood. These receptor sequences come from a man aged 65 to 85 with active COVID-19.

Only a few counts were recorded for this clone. CDR3 sequence reads: CASSPWTGSVNNSPLHF. CDR3 coding DNA: TGTGCCAGCAGCCCATGGACAGGGTCCGTGAATAATTCACCCCTCCACTTT. The chain recombines TRBV11-2 with TRBJ1-6, with 8 bases that match TRBD1. There are 17 residues in the CDR3. From germline, CDR1 is SGHAT and CDR2 FQNNGV. J was trimmed by 5 bases and V by 5 bases; bases with no gene match: 11.

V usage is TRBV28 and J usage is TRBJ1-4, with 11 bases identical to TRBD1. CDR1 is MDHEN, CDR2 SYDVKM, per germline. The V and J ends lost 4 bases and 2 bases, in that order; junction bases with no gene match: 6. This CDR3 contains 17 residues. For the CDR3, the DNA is TGTGCCAGCAGTTCGCGGGACAGGGGGACCACTAATGAAAAACTGTTTTTT. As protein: CASSSRDRGTTNEKLFF. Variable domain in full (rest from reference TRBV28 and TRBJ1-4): DVKVTQSSRYLVKRTGEKVFLECVQDMDHENMFWYRQDPGLGLRLIYFSYDVKMKEKGDIPEGYSVSREKKERFSLILESASTNQTSMYLCASSSRDRGTTNEKLFFGSGTQLSVL.

Here the CDR3 reads CASSLYGGGEGETQYF. DNA of the CDR3: TGTGCCAGCAGTTTATATGGGGGGGGCGAGGGAGAGACCCAGTACTTC. The chain combines TRBV28 with TRBJ2-5, with D possibly matching TRBD2 (7 bases). CDR3 length: 16 amino acids. CDR1 MDHEN and CDR2 SYDVKM come from the germline V gene. The V gene lost 1 base and the J gene lost 4 bases, with 16 bases spanning the gap.

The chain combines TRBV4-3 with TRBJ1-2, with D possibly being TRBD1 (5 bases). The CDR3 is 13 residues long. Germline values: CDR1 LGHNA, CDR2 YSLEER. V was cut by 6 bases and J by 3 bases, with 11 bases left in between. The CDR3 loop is CASSHKGYYGYTF. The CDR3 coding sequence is TGCGCCAGCAGTCACAAGGGGTACTATGGCTACACCTTC.

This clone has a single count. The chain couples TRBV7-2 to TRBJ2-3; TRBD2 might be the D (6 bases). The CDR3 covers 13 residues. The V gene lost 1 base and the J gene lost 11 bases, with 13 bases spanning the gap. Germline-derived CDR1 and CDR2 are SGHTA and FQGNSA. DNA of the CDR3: TGTGCCAGCAGCTTAGAGGACGGGCGGGGGCAGTATTTT. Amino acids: CASSLEDGRGQYF. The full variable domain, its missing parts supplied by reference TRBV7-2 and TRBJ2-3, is GAGVSQSPSNKVTEKGKDVELRCDPISGHTALYWYRQSLGQGLEFLIYFQGNSAPDKSGLPSDRFSAERTGGSVSTLTIQRTQQEDSAVYLCASSLEDGRGQYFGPGTRLTVL.

CDR3 DNA sequence: TGTGCCAGCTCATCCACTACCACAGATACGCAGTATTTT. Protein: CASSSTTTDTQYF. V gene TRBV18 combines with J gene TRBJ2-3; D unresolved. The CDR3 spans 13 residues. Per germline, CDR1 KGHSH and CDR2 LQKENI. V was cut by 5 bases and J by 2 bases, with 8 bases left in between.

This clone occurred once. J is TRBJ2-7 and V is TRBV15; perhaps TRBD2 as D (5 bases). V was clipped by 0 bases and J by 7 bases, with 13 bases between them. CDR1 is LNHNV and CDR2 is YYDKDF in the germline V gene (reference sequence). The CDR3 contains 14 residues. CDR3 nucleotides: TGTGCCACCAGCAGAGATTTAGGAGGAAGGGAGCAGTACTTC. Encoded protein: CATSRDLGGREQYF. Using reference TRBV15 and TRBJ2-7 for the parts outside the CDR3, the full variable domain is DAMVIQNPRYQVTQFGKPVTLSCSQTLNHNVMYWYQQKSSQAPKLLFHYYDKDFNNEADTPDNFQSRRPNTSFCFLDIRSPGLGDTAMYLCATSRDLGGREQYFGPGTRLTVT.

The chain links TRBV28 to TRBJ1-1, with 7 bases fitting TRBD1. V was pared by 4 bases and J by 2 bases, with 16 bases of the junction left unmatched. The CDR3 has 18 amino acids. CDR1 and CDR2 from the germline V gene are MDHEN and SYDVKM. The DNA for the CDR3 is TGTGCCAGCAGTTCCCCCTCAAGACAGGGCGCCCTAAACACTGAAGCTTTCTTT. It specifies CASSSPSRQGALNTEAFF.

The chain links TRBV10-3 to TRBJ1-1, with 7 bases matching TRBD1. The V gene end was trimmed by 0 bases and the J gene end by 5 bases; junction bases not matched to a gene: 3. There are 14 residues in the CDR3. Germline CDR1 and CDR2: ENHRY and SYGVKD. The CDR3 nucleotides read TGTGCCATCAGTGAGTCAGGGGGCTGGACTGAAGCTTTCTTT. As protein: CAISESGGWTEAFF.

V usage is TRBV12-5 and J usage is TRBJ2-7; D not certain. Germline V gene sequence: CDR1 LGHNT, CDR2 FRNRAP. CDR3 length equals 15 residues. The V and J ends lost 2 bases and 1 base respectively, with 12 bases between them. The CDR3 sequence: CASGLLPLQSYEQYF. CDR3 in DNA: TGTGCTAGTGGTTTGCTCCCGCTGCAGTCCTACGAGCAGTACTTC.

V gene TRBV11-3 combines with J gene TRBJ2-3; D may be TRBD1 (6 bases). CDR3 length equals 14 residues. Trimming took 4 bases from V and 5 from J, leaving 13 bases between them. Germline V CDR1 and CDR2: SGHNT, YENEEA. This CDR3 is CASSSRQVKDTQYF. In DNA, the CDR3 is TGTGCCAGCAGCTCCCGACAGGTCAAAGATACGCAGTATTTT.

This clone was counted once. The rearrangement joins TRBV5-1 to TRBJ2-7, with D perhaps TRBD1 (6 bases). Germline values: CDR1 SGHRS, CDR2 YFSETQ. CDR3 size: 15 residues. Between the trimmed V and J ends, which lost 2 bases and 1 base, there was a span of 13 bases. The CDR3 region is CASSLAGALSYEQYF. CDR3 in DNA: TGCGCCAGCAGCTTAGCAGGGGCCCTATCCTACGAGCAGTACTTC.

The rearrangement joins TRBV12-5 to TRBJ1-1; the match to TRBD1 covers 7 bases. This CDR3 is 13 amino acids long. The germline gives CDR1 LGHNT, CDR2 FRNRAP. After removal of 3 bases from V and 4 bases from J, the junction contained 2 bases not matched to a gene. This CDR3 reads CASGLSGGTEAFF. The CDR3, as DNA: TGTGCTAGTGGTTTATCAGGGGGCACTGAAGCTTTCTTT. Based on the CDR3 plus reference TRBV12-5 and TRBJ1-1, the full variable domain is DARVTQTPRHKVTEMGQEVTMRCQPILGHNTVFWYRQTMMQGLELLAYFRNRAPLDDSGMPKDRFSAEMPDATLATLKIQPSEPRDSAVYFCASGLSGGTEAFFGQGTRLTVV.

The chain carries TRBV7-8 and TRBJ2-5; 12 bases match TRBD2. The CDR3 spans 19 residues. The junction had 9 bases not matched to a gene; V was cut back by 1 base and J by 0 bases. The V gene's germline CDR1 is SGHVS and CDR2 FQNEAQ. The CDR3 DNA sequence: TGTGCCAGCAGCTTAGGTTTACTAGCGGGGGGACGGTACCAAGAGACCCAGTACTTC. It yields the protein CASSLGLLAGGRYQETQYF. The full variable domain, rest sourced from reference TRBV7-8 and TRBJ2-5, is GAGVSQSPRYKVAKRGQDVALRCDPISGHVSLFWYQQALGQGPEFLTYFQNEAQLDKSGLPSDRFFAERPEGSVSTLKIQRTQQEDSAVYLCASSLGLLAGGRYQETQYFGPGTRLLVL.

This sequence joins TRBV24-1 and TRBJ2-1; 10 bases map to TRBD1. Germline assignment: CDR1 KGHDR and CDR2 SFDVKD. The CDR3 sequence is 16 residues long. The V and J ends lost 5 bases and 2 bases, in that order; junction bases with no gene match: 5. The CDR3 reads CATSGTGTGAYNEQFF. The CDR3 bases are TGTGCCACCAGTGGAACCGGGACAGGGGCCTACAATGAGCAGTTCTTC.

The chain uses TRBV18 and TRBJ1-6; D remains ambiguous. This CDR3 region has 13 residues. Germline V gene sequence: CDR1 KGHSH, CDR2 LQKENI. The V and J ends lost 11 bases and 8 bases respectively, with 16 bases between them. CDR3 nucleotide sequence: TGTGCCTGCGGAGCGAGGCCCGATTCACCCCTCCACTTT. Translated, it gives CACGARPDSPLHF.

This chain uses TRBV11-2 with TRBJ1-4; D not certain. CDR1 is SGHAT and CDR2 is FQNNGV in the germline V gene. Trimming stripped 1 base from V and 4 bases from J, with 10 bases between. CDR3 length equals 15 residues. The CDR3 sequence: CASSLAPAVNEKLFF. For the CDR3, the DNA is TGTGCCAGCAGCTTAGCCCCGGCGGTTAATGAAAAACTGTTTTTT.

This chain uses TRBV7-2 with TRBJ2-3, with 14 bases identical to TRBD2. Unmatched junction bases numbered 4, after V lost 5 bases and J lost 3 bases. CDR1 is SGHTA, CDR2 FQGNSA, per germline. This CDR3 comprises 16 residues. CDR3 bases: TGTGCCAGCAGCACTCGGACTAGCGGGAGGACAGATACGCAGTATTTT. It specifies CASSTRTSGRTDTQYF.

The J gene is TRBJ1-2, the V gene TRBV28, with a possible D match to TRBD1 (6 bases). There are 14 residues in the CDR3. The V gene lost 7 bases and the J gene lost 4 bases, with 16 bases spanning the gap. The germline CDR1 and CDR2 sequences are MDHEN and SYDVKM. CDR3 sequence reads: CASNPGGASYGYTF. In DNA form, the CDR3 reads TGTGCCAGCAACCCGGGGGGGGCGAGCTATGGCTACACCTTC.

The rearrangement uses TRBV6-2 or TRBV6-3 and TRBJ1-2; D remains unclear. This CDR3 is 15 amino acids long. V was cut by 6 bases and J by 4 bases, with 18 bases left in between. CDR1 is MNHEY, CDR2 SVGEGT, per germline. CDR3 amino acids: CASSPTAPRGYGYTF. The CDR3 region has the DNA TGTGCCAGCAGCCCTACAGCGCCTCGGGGCTATGGCTACACCTTC.

CDR3 sequence: CATSRFKGGNQPQHF. DNA for the CDR3: TGTGCCACCAGCAGATTTAAGGGGGGCAATCAGCCCCAGCATTTT. This chain connects TRBV15 to TRBJ1-5, with D possibly matching TRBD1 (6 bases). This CDR3 has 15 amino acids. V lost 2 bases, J lost 2 bases, and 10 bases lay in between. Looked up from germline, CDR1 is LNHNV and CDR2 is YYDKDF (reference sequence).

CDR3 DNA sequence: TGCGCCAGCAGCGTTAATAGCGGGGTTACCTACGAGCAGTACTTC. Translation gives CASSVNSGVTYEQYF. The V call is TRBV5-1, the J call TRBJ2-7, with 8 bases aligning to TRBD2. The CDR3 covers 15 residues. With V trimmed by 4 bases and J by 2 bases, 8 bases remained unmatched. Germline CDR1 and CDR2: SGHRS and YFSETQ.

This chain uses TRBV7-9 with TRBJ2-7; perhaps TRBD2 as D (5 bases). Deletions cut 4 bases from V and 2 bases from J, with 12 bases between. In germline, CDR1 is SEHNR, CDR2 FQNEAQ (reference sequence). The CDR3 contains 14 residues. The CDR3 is CASSSARVAYEQYF. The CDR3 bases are TGTGCCAGCAGCTCCGCGAGGGTAGCCTACGAGCAGTACTTC. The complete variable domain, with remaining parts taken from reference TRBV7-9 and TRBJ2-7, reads DTGVSQNPRHKITKRGQNVTFRCDPISEHNRLYWYRQTLGQGPEFLTYFQNEAQLEKSRLLSDRFSAERPKGSFSTLEIQRTEQGDSAMYLCASSSARVAYEQYFGPGTRLTVT.

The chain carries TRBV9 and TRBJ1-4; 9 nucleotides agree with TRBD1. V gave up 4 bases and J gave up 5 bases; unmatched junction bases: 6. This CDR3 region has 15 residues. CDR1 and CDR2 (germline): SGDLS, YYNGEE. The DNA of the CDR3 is TGTGCCAGCAGCTCCCGGGACAGGGTAAATGAAAAACTGTTTTTT. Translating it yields CASSSRDRVNEKLFF.

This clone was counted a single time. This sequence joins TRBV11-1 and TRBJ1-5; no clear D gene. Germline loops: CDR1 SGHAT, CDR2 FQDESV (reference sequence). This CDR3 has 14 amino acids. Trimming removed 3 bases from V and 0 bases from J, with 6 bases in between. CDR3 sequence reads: CASSLRYSNQPQHF. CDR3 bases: TGTGCCAGCAGCTTGAGGTATAGCAATCAGCCCCAGCATTTT.

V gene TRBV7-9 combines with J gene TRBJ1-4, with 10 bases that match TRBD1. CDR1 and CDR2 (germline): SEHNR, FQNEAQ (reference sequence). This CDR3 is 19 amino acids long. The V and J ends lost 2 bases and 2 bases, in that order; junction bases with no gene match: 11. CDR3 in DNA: TGTGCCAGCAGCTTACCGGGACAGGGGATAGTAGGCACTAATGAAAAACTGTTTTTT. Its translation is CASSLPGQGIVGTNEKLFF.